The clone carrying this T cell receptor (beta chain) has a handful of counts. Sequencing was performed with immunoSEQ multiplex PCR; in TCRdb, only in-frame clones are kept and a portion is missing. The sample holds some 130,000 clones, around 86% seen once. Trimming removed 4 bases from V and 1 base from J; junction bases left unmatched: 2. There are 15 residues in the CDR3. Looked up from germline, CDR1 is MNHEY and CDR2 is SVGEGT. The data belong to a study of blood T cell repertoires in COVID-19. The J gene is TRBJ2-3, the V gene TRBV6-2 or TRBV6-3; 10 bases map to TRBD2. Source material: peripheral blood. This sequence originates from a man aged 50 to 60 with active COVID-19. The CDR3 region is CASSLAGGRTDTQYF. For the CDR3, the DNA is TGTGCCAGCAGTTTAGCGGGGGGTCGCACAGATACGCAGTATTTT.